This passage covers 25 T cell receptor beta chains from one sample sequenced in a study of T cells in Graves' hyperthyroidism and ophthalmopathy. Using RNA transcripts as the source, TCR beta CDR3 regions were amplified. A set of HTBI primers served as the primers for a first-round RT-PCR of the TCR CDR3. MiXCR, run by TCRdb on the multiplex PCR reads, gives a single entry per CDR3 protein. This sample has about 640,000 distinct CDR3 sequences, with just under 45% found just once. The sample was peripheral blood or thyroid tissue (not recorded which). Receptors were obtained from an adult man with Graves' disease, either hyperthyroidism or ophthalmopathy (not recorded which).

This clonotype has at least ten counts. V gene TRBV12-3 or TRBV12-4 combines with J gene TRBJ1-5; D remains unclear. This CDR3 is 15 amino acids long. V was pared by 6 bases and J by 0 bases, with 12 bases between. CDR3 in amino acids: CASSPAEYSNQPQHF. CDR3 DNA: TGTGCCAGCAGCCCGGCGGAGTATAGCAATCAGCCCCAGCATTTT.

This clonotype was found a few times. This chain connects TRBV5-1 to TRBJ1-3, with 8 bases aligning to TRBD1. V was clipped by 2 bases and J by 4 bases; unmatched bases: 8. CDR3 length: 16 residues. The germline CDR1 and CDR2 sequences are SGHRS and YFSETQ. CDR3 bases: TGCGCCAGCAGCTTTGCCGGACAGGGTGTCGGAAACACCATATATTTT. Residues: CASSFAGQGVGNTIYF.

This clonotype was detected only once. One end of the junction does not line up with germline, which may come from a read error. The DNA for the CDR3 is TGTGCCAGCAGCCCGGTGGCAGGGTGGAATTTT. The encoded protein is CASSPVAGWNF. V gene TRBV14 combines with J gene TRBJ1-3; D possibly corresponds to TRBD1 (5 bases). The CDR3 consists of 11 residues. Germline lookup yields CDR1 SGHDN and CDR2 FVKESK.

The chain recombines TRBV5-1 with TRBJ1-1, with D possibly matching TRBD1 (6 bases). From germline, CDR1 is SGHRS and CDR2 YFSETQ. V was clipped by 1 base and J by 5 bases, with 15 bases between them. CDR3 size: 15 residues. The CDR3 loop is CASSLRGGGLTEAFF. CDR3 nucleotides: TGCGCCAGCAGCTTGCGTGGGGGGGGGCTAACTGAAGCTTTCTTT.

This clonotype was observed at least ten times. The chain is built from TRBV2 and TRBJ1-1; D is undetermined. Per the germline V gene, CDR1 is SNHLY and CDR2 is FYNNEI. The CDR3 has 13 residues. Trimming took off 2 bases at V and 10 bases at J, with 14 bases between the two ends. The CDR3 nucleotides are TGTGCCAGCAGTGAAAACTCGCGAGAAGTAGCTTTCTTT. Protein product: CASSENSREVAFF.

J is TRBJ2-5 and V is TRBV5-1, with 9 positions matching TRBD1. V lost 4 bases, J lost 2 bases, and 6 bases stayed unmatched. CDR1 is SGHRS and CDR2 is YFSETQ in the germline V gene. CDR3 length: 15 amino acids. The CDR3 region has the DNA TGCGCCAGCAGCACCTGGACAGGGGTGCAAGAGACCCAGTACTTC. Protein sequence: CASSTWTGVQETQYF.

This CDR3 is CSASALAGGRGYTF. CDR3 sequence (DNA): TGCAGTGCTAGTGCACTAGCGGGGGGACGGGGCTACACCTTC. This rearrangement joins TRBV20-1 to TRBJ1-2, with D possibly being TRBD1 (5 bases). Trimming cost V 3 bases and J 8 bases, with 19 bases left between them. Germline values: CDR1 DFQATT, CDR2 SNEGSKA (reference sequence). The CDR3 contains 14 residues.

As concerns this clonotype: This may come from a read error, since a much larger clone is one base off. The chain joins TRBV29-1 to TRBJ1-4, with 7 positions matching TRBD1. This CDR3 contains 14 residues. Per the germline V gene, CDR1 is SQVTM and CDR2 is ANQGSEA. The DNA of the CDR3 is TGCAGCGTTGACACGGTGGGGACAGACCAAAAACTGCTTTTT. Protein sequence: CSVDTVGTDQKLLF.

There are a few counts of this clonotype. The chain links TRBV19 to TRBJ2-5; no clear D gene. Germline V lookup: CDR1 LNHDA, CDR2 SQIVND (reference sequence). V was clipped by 2 bases and J by 2 bases, with 12 bases between them. The CDR3 has 15 residues. This CDR3 is CASSIFGMTQETQYF. In nucleotides, the CDR3 is TGTGCCAGTAGTATATTTGGGATGACTCAAGAGACCCAGTACTTC.

The table lists this clonotype with a few counts. The junction does not match germline at one end; this may be a read error. This chain connects TRBV9 to TRBJ1-2; weak D call: TRBD1 (5 bases). The CDR3 runs to 12 residues. Germline V lookup: CDR1 SGDLS, CDR2 YYNGEE. The CDR3 nucleotides read TGTGCCAGCAGCCAGGGACGGGATCTCGAGAGATTC. Its protein product is CASSQGRDLERF.

Turning to this clonotype: An end of the junction differs from the germline gene, which may be a read error. The rearrangement uses TRBV6-1 and TRBJ2-7; D is tentatively TRBD1 or TRBD2 (5 bases each). This CDR3 region has 14 residues. Per germline, CDR1 MNHNS and CDR2 SASEGT. The CDR3 nucleotides read TGTGCCGGCAGCGCCGGGACGGAATCCTACGAGCAGTACTTC. Protein: CAGSAGTESYEQYF.

The chain couples TRBV7-2 to TRBJ2-2; weak D call: TRBD2 (5 bases). This CDR3 comprises 13 residues. The V end lost 2 bases, the J end lost 9 bases, and 10 bases lay between the germline ends. CDR1 and CDR2 from the germline V gene are SGHTA and FQGNSA. The CDR3 coding sequence is TGTGCCAGCAGCTTAAGGACTTTCCGGGAGCTGTTTTTT. It is translated as CASSLRTFRELFF.

The chain carries TRBV15 and TRBJ2-7, with TRBD1 matching over 9 bases. The V segment lost 7 bases and the J segment 4 bases; nucleotides outside the gene matches: 14. CDR1 is LNHNV, CDR2 YYDKDF, per germline (reference sequence). The CDR3 runs to 16 residues. This CDR3 reads CATKPEQGAGVYEQYF. Written as DNA, the CDR3 is TGTGCCACCAAGCCTGAACAGGGGGCGGGAGTATACGAGCAGTACTTC.

In this sample, this clonotype turned up many times. The gene calls are TRBV2 and TRBJ1-6, with a possible D match to TRBD1 (6 bases). With 10 bases removed from V and 1 base from J, the gap between germline ends came to 11 bases. CDR1 and CDR2 (germline): SNHLY, FYNNEI. The CDR3 length is 14 residues. In DNA, the CDR3 is TGTGCCACCCGCAGGGGTTCCTATAATTCACCCCTCCACTTT. Translating gives CATRRGSYNSPLHF.

This clonotype is a singleton in its sample. The chain couples TRBV29-1 to TRBJ1-6; TRBD1 agrees at 11 bases. The CDR3 has 13 amino acids. Germline V lookup: CDR1 SQVTM, CDR2 ANQGSEA. V dropped 7 bases and J dropped 9; count of bases not matched to a gene: 5. The CDR3 sequence is CSALGTGGSPLHF. DNA of the CDR3: TGCAGCGCCTTAGGGACAGGGGGTTCACCCCTCCACTTT.

This clonotype was counted many times. This chain joins TRBV15 and TRBJ1-5, with a tentative D call TRBD1 (5 bases). There are 15 residues in the CDR3. CDR1 is LNHNV and CDR2 is YYDKDF in the germline V gene (reference sequence). Trimming stripped 1 base from V and 1 base from J, with 8 bases between. The CDR3 coding sequence is TGTGCCACCAGCAGAGTTAGGGACAGCAATCAGCCCCAGCATTTT. Amino acids: CATSRVRDSNQPQHF.

This clonotype was detected ten times or more. The chain employs TRBV10-1 and TRBJ2-7; D is unclear. Trimming took off 3 bases at V and 2 bases at J, with 14 bases between the two ends. Germline values: CDR1 WNHNN, CDR2 SYGVQD (reference sequence). This CDR3 is built from 15 residues. The CDR3 nucleotides read TGCGCCAGCAGTGATCGTCGGGCTACCACCTACGAGCAGTACTTC. This gives the protein CASSDRRATTYEQYF.

At least ten counts were recorded for this clonotype. J is TRBJ1-1 and V is TRBV29-1; D is undetermined. This CDR3 spans 13 amino acids. The germline V and J ends were trimmed by 0 bases and 2 bases, with 7 bases remaining between them. Germline CDR1 and CDR2: SQVTM and ANQGSEA. The CDR3 loop reads CSVEDVANTEAFF. Here the CDR3 DNA reads TGCAGCGTTGAAGATGTCGCTAACACTGAAGCTTTCTTT.

This clonotype appeared a few times. The rearrangement links TRBV6-5 to TRBJ1-5; D unclear. This CDR3 region has 13 residues. Trimming removed 4 bases at V and 6 bases at J, with 10 bases between. Per the germline V gene, CDR1 is MNHEY and CDR2 is SVGAGI. The CDR3 DNA is TGTGCCAGCAGTTTATCGGCGCTTCAGCCCCAGCATTTT. Its translation is CASSLSALQPQHF.

This rearrangement joins TRBV20-1 to TRBJ1-6; 7 bases align to TRBD1. CDR3 size: 13 residues. Germline V CDR1 and CDR2: DFQATT, SNEGSKA (reference sequence). V shed 6 bases and J 8 bases; nucleotides not matched to a gene: 7. CDR3 DNA: TGCAGTGCCGAGACAGGGATCGATTCACCCCTCCACTTT. Translated, it gives CSAETGIDSPLHF.

This clonotype was seen at least ten times. J is TRBJ1-4 and V is TRBV10-3; the D gene is possibly TRBD1 (5 bases). The CDR3 contains 14 residues. V was trimmed by 3 bases and J by 7 bases, leaving 12 bases between them. Germline loops: CDR1 ENHRY, CDR2 SYGVKD. CDR3 loop: CAISDVAGSEKLFF. DNA for the CDR3: TGTGCCATCAGTGATGTGGCAGGGAGTGAAAAACTGTTTTTT.

The chain combines TRBV6-1 with TRBJ2-7; weak D call: TRBD1 (6 bases). This CDR3 is built from 16 residues. Germline V gene lookup returns CDR1 MNHNS and CDR2 SASEGT. V lost 6 bases, J lost 0 bases, and 18 bases lay in between. The CDR3 spells CASRGDRYTNSYEQYF. DNA of the CDR3: TGTGCCAGCAGAGGCGACAGGTACACAAACTCCTACGAGCAGTACTTC.

This chain joins TRBV20-1 and TRBJ2-5; TRBD2 matches 7 bases. Germline assignment: CDR1 DFQATT and CDR2 SNEGSKA (reference sequence). J gave up 1 base and V 4 bases, and 6 bases lay outside the gene matches. This CDR3 contains 14 residues. The chain's CDR3 is CSANSGQFQETQYF. The CDR3 DNA reads TGCAGTGCTAATAGCGGGCAGTTCCAAGAGACCCAGTACTTC.

The genes are TRBV29-1 and TRBJ1-1, with TRBD1 matching over 7 bases. V shed 4 bases and J 3 bases; nucleotides not matched to a gene: 8. Germline assignment: CDR1 SQVTM and CDR2 ANQGSEA. The CDR3 has 14 residues. CDR3 amino acids: CSVVGGPGYTEAFF. CDR3 nucleotides: TGCAGCGTTGTAGGGGGCCCAGGGTACACTGAAGCTTTCTTT. Supplemented by reference TRBV29-1 and TRBJ1-1, the full variable domain reads SAVISQKPSRDICQRGTSLTIQCQVDSQVTMMFWYRQQPGQSLTLIATANQGSEATYESGFVIDKFPISRPNLTFSTLTVSNMSPEDSSIYLCSVVGGPGYTEAFFGQGTRLTVV.

The chain links TRBV25-1 to TRBJ1-2, with 7 bases that match TRBD1. Germline V CDR1 and CDR2: MGHDK, SYGVNS. This CDR3 has 11 amino acids. With V trimmed by 11 bases and J by 2 bases, 2 bases remained unmatched. The CDR3 sequence is CAGTANYGYTF. As DNA, the CDR3 is TGTGCCGGGACAGCGAACTATGGCTACACCTTC.